This record looks at one T cell receptor (beta chain) sequence and its context. What it binds is unknown. Germline-derived CDR1 and CDR2 are SGHRS and YFSETQ. J gave up 12 bases and V 4 bases, and 12 bases lay outside the gene matches. The CDR3 covers 15 residues. This specimen comes from a study of CXCR4 blockade with PD-1 therapy in pancreatic cancer. Findings of the study overall: Survival did not correlate with tumor clonality, which averaged approximately 0.15 versus 0.05. More frequent amino acid clones had more nucleotide rearrangements, suggesting convergent selection.

The method was immunoSEQ multiplex PCR; TCRdb's version includes in-frame clones alone and lacks a portion of them. The sample consists of some 1,800 clones, roughly 41% of them appearing once. The TCR comes from a human donor with pancreatic ductal adenocarcinoma. Sequenced input: tumor tissue. The rearrangement joins TRBV5-1 to TRBJ2-1, with 11 nucleotides matching TRBD2. In DNA, the CDR3 is TGCGCCAGCAGCACACTAGCGGGAGACGTTGGATGGCAGTTCTTC. Protein: CASSTLAGDVGWQFF.